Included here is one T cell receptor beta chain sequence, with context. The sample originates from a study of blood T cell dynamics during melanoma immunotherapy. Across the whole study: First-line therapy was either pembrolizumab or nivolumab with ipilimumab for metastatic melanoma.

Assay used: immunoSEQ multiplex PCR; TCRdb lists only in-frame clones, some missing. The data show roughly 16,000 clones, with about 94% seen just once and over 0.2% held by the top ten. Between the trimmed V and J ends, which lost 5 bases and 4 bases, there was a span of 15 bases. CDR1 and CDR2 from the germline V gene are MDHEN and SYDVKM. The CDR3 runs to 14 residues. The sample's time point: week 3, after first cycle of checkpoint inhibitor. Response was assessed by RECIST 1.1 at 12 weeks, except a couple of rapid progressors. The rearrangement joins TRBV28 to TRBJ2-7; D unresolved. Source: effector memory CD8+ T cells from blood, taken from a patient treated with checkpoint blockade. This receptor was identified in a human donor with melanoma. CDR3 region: CASSPGGNSYEQYF. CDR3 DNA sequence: TGTGCCAGCAGTCCAGGTGGGAACAGTTACGAGCAGTACTTC.